This T cell receptor beta chain originates from a study of blood T cell repertoires in COVID-19. On the study more broadly: The United States, Italy and Spain supplied acute and convalescent COVID-19 samples. T cells, B-cell-depleted T cells, or PBMCs supplied cDNA or gDNA.

Libraries were prepared by immunoSEQ multiplex PCR; TCRdb keeps only in-frame clonotypes and omits some of them. Found here are under 95,000 clones, 88% of them singletons; the top ten hold approximately 5.5%. V lost 3 bases to trimming and J lost 2 bases, with 16 bases between them. The CDR3 has 17 amino acids. The germline V gene encodes CDR1 MDHEN and CDR2 SYDVKM. The specimen was peripheral blood. This receptor was obtained from a human donor in a cohort sampled during active COVID-19. The J gene is TRBJ1-4, the V gene TRBV28, with a tentative D call TRBD1 (5 bases). The chain's CDR3 is CASSLNPGSGTNEKLFF. In nucleotides, the CDR3 is TGTGCCAGCAGTTTGAACCCAGGGAGCGGGACTAATGAAAAACTGTTTTTT.